Below, 26 T cell receptor beta chains from the same sample are listed, as sequenced in a study of cytomegalovirus exposure and HLA in healthy donors. In the PCR, 60 Vbeta and 13 Jbeta primers were used. Libraries were prepared by immunoSEQ multiplex PCR; TCRdb keeps only in-frame clonotypes and omits some of them. The sample lists roughly 150,000 clones, approximately 84% occurring once. Source material: PBMCs. The receptors come from a woman aged 18-29 years in good health and CMV-seronegative.

This chain joins TRBV21-1 and TRBJ1-6; whether TRBD1, the table's D call, matches the DNA was not checked. TRBV21-1 is a known pseudogene. The CDR3 extends over 20 amino acids. The CDR3 nucleotides read TGTGCCAGCAGCAAAAGGGCGAACAGGCCCCCTTTCTCCTATAATTCACCCCTCCACTTT. Translation: CASSKRANRPPFSYNSPLHF.

Only one count was recorded for this clone. The chain employs TRBV28 and TRBJ2-1; 13 nucleotides align to TRBD2. V was pared by 4 bases and J by 10 bases, with 7 bases of the junction left unmatched. This CDR3 comprises 15 residues. Per germline, CDR1 MDHEN and CDR2 SYDVKM. The CDR3 loop reads CASSSPGLAGQEQFF. The CDR3 DNA is TGTGCCAGCAGTTCCCCGGGACTAGCGGGGCAGGAGCAGTTCTTC. The full variable domain, in which reference TRBV28 and TRBJ2-1 provide the parts outside the CDR3, is DVKVTQSSRYLVKRTGEKVFLECVQDMDHENMFWYRQDPGLGLRLIYFSYDVKMKEKGDIPEGYSVSREKKERFSLILESASTNQTSMYLCASSSPGLAGQEQFFGPGTRLTVL.

The rearrangement joins TRBV11-2 to TRBJ2-3; D might be TRBD2 (6 bases). The germline gives CDR1 SGHAT, CDR2 FQNNGV. This CDR3 has 18 amino acids. Trimming shortened V by 5 bases and J by 0 bases, and 21 bases separated the two germline ends. CDR3 amino acids: CASSLQAPWGGSTDTQYF. DNA for the CDR3: TGTGCCAGCAGCCTTCAGGCCCCATGGGGAGGTAGCACAGATACGCAGTATTTT.

This clone was counted a few times. V usage is TRBV6-1 and J usage is TRBJ2-2; a possible D gene is TRBD2 (6 bases). Germline V gene lookup returns CDR1 MNHNS and CDR2 SASEGT. V lost 8 bases and J lost 5, with 18 bases in between. The CDR3 runs 15 residues. The CDR3 spells CASEGRGAATGELFF. CDR3 sequence (DNA): TGTGCCAGCGAGGGACGCGGGGCAGCGACCGGGGAGCTGTTTTTT.

The chain uses TRBV28 and TRBJ1-1, with TRBD1 matching over 7 bases. V lost 2 bases and J lost 0; bases outside the gene matches: 6. Germline V lookup: CDR1 MDHEN, CDR2 SYDVKM. The CDR3 length is 16 residues. The CDR3 is CASSLTPGQMNTEAFF. Here the CDR3 DNA reads TGTGCCAGCAGTTTAACACCGGGACAGATGAACACTGAAGCTTTCTTT.

This clone was counted only a few times. The chain has TRBV2 and TRBJ1-1, with D uncertain. V gave up 6 bases and J gave up 0 bases, with 8 bases separating them. This CDR3 comprises 13 residues. Per the germline V gene, CDR1 is SNHLY and CDR2 is FYNNEI. This CDR3 is CASRLQVNTEAFF. CDR3 in DNA: TGTGCCAGCAGGCTCCAGGTGAACACTGAAGCTTTCTTT.

J is TRBJ2-7 and V is TRBV7-2, with D possibly matching TRBD1 (5 bases). Trimming removed 2 bases from V and 1 base from J, with 21 bases in between. Germline loops: CDR1 SGHTA, CDR2 FQGNSA. The CDR3 covers 18 residues. As DNA, the CDR3 is TGTGCCAGCAGCTTACCCAAGATTGGGCAGGGCCCATCCTACGAGCAGTACTTC. It specifies CASSLPKIGQGPSYEQYF.

The rearrangement joins TRBV27 to TRBJ1-3; D remains unclear. Looked up from germline, CDR1 is MNHEY and CDR2 is SMNVEV (reference sequence). The CDR3 is 14 amino acids. The V end was cut by 8 bases, the J end by 2 bases, with 13 bases between. The CDR3, as DNA: TGTGCCAGCGGTAAACGGGATACTGGAAACACCATATATTTT. Translated, it gives CASGKRDTGNTIYF.

J is TRBJ1-3 and V is TRBV1; the table's D call, TRBD1, was not checked against the DNA. TRBV1 constitutes a pseudogene. The CDR3 consists of 17 residues. In nucleotides, the CDR3 is TGCACCAGCAGCCAACCCCGTACAGGGCTAGTTGGAAACACCATATATTTT. It translates to CTSSQPRTGLVGNTIYF.

This chain uses TRBV30 with TRBJ2-3; D perhaps matches TRBD2 (6 bases). This CDR3 has 15 amino acids. Per germline, CDR1 GTSNPN and CDR2 SVGIG (reference sequence). Trimming pared 0 bases from V and 2 bases from J, leaving 12 bases between. The CDR3, as DNA: TGTGCCTGGAGTGTTCCGGGACTTTCCACAGATACGCAGTATTTT. Encoded protein: CAWSVPGLSTDTQYF.

Remarks on this clone: A junction boundary mismatches the germline segment, possibly from a read error. The rearrangement links TRBV7-7 to TRBJ2-2, with D perhaps matching TRBD1 (6 bases). Germline assignment: CDR1 SSHAT and CDR2 FNYEAQ (reference sequence). CDR3 size: 13 residues. In nucleotides, the CDR3 is TGTGCTAGCAGTGAACAGGGAGCCGGGGAGCTGTTTTTT. It translates to CASSEQGAGELFF. Filled out from reference TRBV7-7 and TRBJ2-2, the complete variable domain reads GAGVSQSPRYKVTKRGQDVTLRCDPISSHATLYWYQQALGQGPEFLTYFNYEAQPDKSGLPSDRFSAERPEGSISTLTIQRTEQRDSAMYRCASSEQGAGELFFGEGSRLTVL.

V and J are TRBV9 and TRBJ1-2; 7 bases are shared with TRBD1. Looked up from germline, CDR1 is SGDLS and CDR2 is YYNGEE. CDR3 length: 12 residues. Losses at the gene ends were 3 bases for V and 8 bases for J; bases not matched to a gene: 4. The CDR3 region is CASSATGEGYTF. In DNA, the CDR3 is TGTGCCAGCAGCGCAACAGGGGAGGGCTACACCTTC.

This clone was seen only once. The chain recombines TRBV4-2 with TRBJ2-7; TRBD2 agrees at 15 bases. The V gene end was trimmed by 4 bases and the J gene end by 0 bases; junction bases not matched to a gene: 7. Per germline, CDR1 LGHNA and CDR2 YNFKEQ. This CDR3 is built from 18 residues. For the CDR3, the DNA is TGTGCCAGCAGCCCCGGGACTAGCGGGGGGCCTAGCTCCTACGAGCAGTACTTC. It codes for CASSPGTSGGPSSYEQYF.

The chain recombines TRBV2 with TRBJ2-5; 12 positions match TRBD2. The CDR3 runs to 16 residues. Trimming took 6 bases from V and 5 from J; bases not matched to a gene: 10. Looked up from germline, CDR1 is SNHLY and CDR2 is FYNNEI. The CDR3 region has the DNA TGTGCCAGCAGCCCCCGACTAGCGGGAGCGGAGGAGACCCAGTACTTC. The encoded protein is CASSPRLAGAEETQYF.

The V and J genes are TRBV2 and TRBJ2-2, with D possibly TRBD2 on 6 matching bases. Between the trimmed V and J ends, which lost 11 bases and 7 bases, there was a span of 14 bases. CDR3 length: 12 residues. The germline V gene has CDR1 SNHLY and CDR2 FYNNEI. The DNA for the CDR3 is TGTGCCGGCTCGGAGGGGTACGGGGAGCTGTTTTTT. It yields the protein CAGSEGYGELFF. Filled out from reference TRBV2 and TRBJ2-2, the complete variable domain reads EPEVTQTPSHQVTQMGQEVILRCVPISNHLYFYWYRQILGQKVEFLVSFYNNEISEKSEIFDDQFSVERPDGSNFTLKIRSTKLEDSAMYFCAGSEGYGELFFGEGSRLTVL.

This clone was recorded only once. Distinct nucleotide sequences in the sample also encode this CDR3. This sequence joins TRBV9 and TRBJ2-1; weak D call: TRBD2 (5 bases). The CDR3 spans 15 residues. Germline lookup yields CDR1 SGDLS and CDR2 YYNGEE. Trimming took off 0 bases at V and 1 base at J, with 8 bases between the two ends. The CDR3 DNA follows: TGTGCCAGCAGCGTAGCCGGGGAGTCCTACAATGAGCAGTTCTTC. This codes for CASSVAGESYNEQFF.

The rearrangement links TRBV28 to TRBJ2-3; 7 bases line up with TRBD2. Germline lookup yields CDR1 MDHEN and CDR2 SYDVKM. The CDR3 totals 14 residues. V lost 2 bases and J lost 7; bases outside the gene matches: 6. CDR3 in DNA: TGTGCCAGCAGTTTAGGAGGGGAGGGGAATACGCAGTATTTT. Translating gives CASSLGGEGNTQYF.

Regarding this clone: Other DNA sequences in the sample encode the same CDR3. V is TRBV7-2 and J is TRBJ2-7; the D is unclear. This CDR3 has 13 residues. CDR1 is SGHTA, CDR2 FQGNSA, per germline. V was trimmed by 3 bases and J by 1 base, leaving 7 bases between them. In nucleotides, the CDR3 is TGTGCCAGCAGCTTGGCCAGATCCTACGAGCAGTACTTC. Its translation is CASSLARSYEQYF.

About this clone itself: An end of the junction differs from the germline gene, which may be a read error. The genes are TRBV15 and TRBJ1-4; D perhaps matches TRBD1 (5 bases). The CDR3 consists of 14 residues. The germline V gene has CDR1 LNHNV and CDR2 YYDKDF (reference sequence). CDR3 in amino acids: CATSRGAGNEKLFF. In DNA, the CDR3 is TGTGCCACCAGTAGAGGGGCCGGTAATGAAAAACTGTTTTTT. The variable domain in full, with the rest retrieved from reference TRBV15 and TRBJ1-4, is DAMVIQNPRYQVTQFGKPVTLSCSQTLNHNVMYWYQQKSSQAPKLLFHYYDKDFNNEADTPDNFQSRRPNTSFCFLDIRSPGLGDTAMYLCATSRGAGNEKLFFGSGTQLSVL.

In its sample, this clone was seen once. The rearrangement joins TRBV11-3 to TRBJ2-7; 7 bases fit TRBD1. Germline V gene lookup returns CDR1 SGHNT and CDR2 YENEEA. The CDR3 runs to 16 residues. With V trimmed by 5 bases and J by 0 bases, 10 bases remained unmatched. In nucleotides, the CDR3 is TGTGCCAGCAGCCCTGGTGGGGACAGAAGCTCCTACGAGCAGTACTTC. Translated, it gives CASSPGGDRSSYEQYF.

The V and J genes are TRBV27 and TRBJ2-7; 10 bases are a match to TRBD1. Germline V gene data show CDR1 as MNHEY and CDR2 as SMNVEV (reference sequence). The CDR3 has 13 amino acids. The junction had 13 bases not matched to a gene; V was cut back by 8 bases and J by 12 bases. The CDR3 loop is CASAPGTGAHPYF. Written as DNA, the CDR3 is TGTGCCAGCGCCCCCGGGACAGGGGCCCATCCGTACTTC.

The chain couples TRBV7-9 to TRBJ1-5; D is perhaps TRBD1 (5 bases). Trimming took off 5 bases at V and 7 bases at J, with 12 bases between the two ends. CDR1 and CDR2 from the germline V gene are SEHNR and FQNEAQ (reference sequence). The CDR3 extends over 13 amino acids. This CDR3 reads CASSPPGGQPQHF. The DNA of the CDR3 is TGTGCCAGCAGCCCCCCGGGGGGGCAGCCCCAGCATTTT.

The rearrangement links TRBV2 to TRBJ1-2, with D hard to call. The CDR3 consists of 12 residues. From germline, CDR1 is SNHLY and CDR2 FYNNEI. Trimming removed 3 bases from V and 5 bases from J, with 7 bases in between. This chain's CDR3 is CASSEADYGYTF. DNA of the CDR3: TGTGCCAGCAGTGAGGCAGATTATGGCTACACCTTC.

The rearrangement joins TRBV5-1 to TRBJ2-1; 9 bases match TRBD2. The CDR3 loop spans 16 amino acids. Germline loops: CDR1 SGHRS, CDR2 YFSETQ. The V gene end was trimmed by 0 bases and the J gene end by 4 bases; junction bases not matched to a gene: 5. The CDR3 protein is CASSLGGAGGYNEQFF. The CDR3 DNA follows: TGCGCCAGCAGCTTGGGGGGAGCGGGAGGTTACAATGAGCAGTTCTTC.

The V gene is TRBV10-1, the J gene TRBJ2-7; TRBD1 aligns across 7 bases. Trimming took 3 bases from V and 5 from J; bases not matched to a gene: 10. The CDR3 totals 15 residues. Germline assignment: CDR1 WNHNN and CDR2 SYGVQD (reference sequence). The CDR3 spells CASSEDRAVSHEQYF. The CDR3 nucleotides read TGCGCCAGCAGTGAAGACAGGGCCGTTTCCCACGAGCAGTACTTC.

The chain recombines TRBV4-1 with TRBJ2-1, with TRBD2 matching 13 bases. The CDR3 is 16 residues long. After removal of 0 bases from V and 6 bases from J, the junction contained 2 bases not matched to a gene. The germline V gene encodes CDR1 MGHRA and CDR2 YSYEKL. The DNA for the CDR3 is TGCGCCAGCAGCCAAGAGCGACTAGCGGGGGGCAATGAGCAGTTCTTC. It yields the protein CASSQERLAGGNEQFF.